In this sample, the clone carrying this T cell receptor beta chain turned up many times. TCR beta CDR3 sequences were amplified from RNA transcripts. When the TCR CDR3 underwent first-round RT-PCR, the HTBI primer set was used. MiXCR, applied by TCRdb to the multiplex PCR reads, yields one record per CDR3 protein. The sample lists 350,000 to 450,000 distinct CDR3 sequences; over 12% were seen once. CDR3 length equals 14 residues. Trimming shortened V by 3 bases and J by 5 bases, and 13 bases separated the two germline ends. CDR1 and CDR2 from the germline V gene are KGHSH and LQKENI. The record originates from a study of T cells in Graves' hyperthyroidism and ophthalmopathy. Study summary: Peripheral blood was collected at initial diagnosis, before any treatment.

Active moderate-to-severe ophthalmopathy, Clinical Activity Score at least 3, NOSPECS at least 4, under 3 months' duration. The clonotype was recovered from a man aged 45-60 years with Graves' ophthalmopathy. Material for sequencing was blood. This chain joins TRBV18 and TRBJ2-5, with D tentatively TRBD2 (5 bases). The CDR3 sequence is CASSPDWGFETQYF. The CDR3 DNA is TGTGCCAGCTCACCGGACTGGGGATTTGAGACCCAGTACTTC. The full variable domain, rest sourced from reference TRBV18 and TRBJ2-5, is NAGVMQNPRHLVRRRGQEARLRCSPMKGHSHVYWYRQLPEEGLKFMVYLQKENIIDESGMPKERFSAEFPKEGPSILRIQQVVRGDSAAYFCASSPDWGFETQYFGPGTRLLVL.